This note documents a single TCR beta chain sequence. Its specificity is unknown. Amplified TCR beta CDR3 regions derived from RNA transcripts. Primed by the HTBI set, a first-round RT-PCR was run on the TCR CDR3. Each CDR3 protein gets one entry after TCRdb re-called the multiplex PCR reads with MiXCR. The profile shows hundreds of thousands of distinct CDR3 sequences, 14% of them singletons. With a duration under 2 months, the hyperthyroidism was newly diagnosed in patients aged 18 to 65. Uncontrolled infection, other autoimmune disease, pregnancy or lactation barred patients from enrollment. The authors obtained PBMCs from 10 ml of fresh peripheral blood. V was clipped by 7 bases and J by 2 bases; unmatched bases: 4. The CDR3 totals 14 residues. Germline values: CDR1 SGHTA, CDR2 FQGNSA. This sample is part of a study of T cells in Graves' hyperthyroidism and ophthalmopathy. Study-wide results and limits: Most expanded thyroid clonotypes above 0.001 recurred in blood.

This TCR derives from a woman aged 18-29 years with Graves' hyperthyroidism. The V call is TRBV7-2, the J call TRBJ2-1; 8 bases match TRBD1. Source material: blood. The CDR3 coding sequence is TGTGCCAGCATCGACAGGGGACCCTACAATGAGCAGTTCTTC. This codes for CASIDRGPYNEQFF.